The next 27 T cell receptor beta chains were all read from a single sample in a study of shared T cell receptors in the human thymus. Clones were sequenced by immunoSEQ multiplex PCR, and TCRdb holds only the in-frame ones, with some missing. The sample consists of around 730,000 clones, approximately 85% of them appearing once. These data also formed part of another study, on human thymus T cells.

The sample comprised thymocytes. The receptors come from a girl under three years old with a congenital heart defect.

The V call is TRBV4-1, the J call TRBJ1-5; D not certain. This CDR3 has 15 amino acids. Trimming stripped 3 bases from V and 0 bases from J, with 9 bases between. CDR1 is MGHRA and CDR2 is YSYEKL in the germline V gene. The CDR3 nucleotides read TGCGCCAGCAGCCAGGGCGGGAATAGCAATCAGCCCCAGCATTTT. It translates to CASSQGGNSNQPQHF.

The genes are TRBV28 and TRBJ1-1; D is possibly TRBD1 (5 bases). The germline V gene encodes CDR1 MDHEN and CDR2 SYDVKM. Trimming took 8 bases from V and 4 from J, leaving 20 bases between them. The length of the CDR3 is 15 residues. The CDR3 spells CASYQDSGGGTEAFF. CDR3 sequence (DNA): TGTGCCAGCTATCAAGATTCGGGGGGTGGCACTGAAGCTTTCTTT.

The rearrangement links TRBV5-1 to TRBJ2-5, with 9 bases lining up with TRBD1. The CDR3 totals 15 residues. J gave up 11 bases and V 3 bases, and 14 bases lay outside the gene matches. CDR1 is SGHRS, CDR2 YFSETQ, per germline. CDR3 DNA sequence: TGCGCCAGCAGCTATTTCCGGGACAGGGATCGGGAGCAGTACTTC. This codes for CASSYFRDRDREQYF.

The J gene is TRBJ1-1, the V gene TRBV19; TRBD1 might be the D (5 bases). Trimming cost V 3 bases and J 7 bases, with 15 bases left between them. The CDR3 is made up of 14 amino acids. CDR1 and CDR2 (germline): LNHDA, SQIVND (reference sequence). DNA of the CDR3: TGTGCCAGTAGTATCGCTGGCGGGGGTTTTGAAGCTTTCTTT. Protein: CASSIAGGGFEAFF.

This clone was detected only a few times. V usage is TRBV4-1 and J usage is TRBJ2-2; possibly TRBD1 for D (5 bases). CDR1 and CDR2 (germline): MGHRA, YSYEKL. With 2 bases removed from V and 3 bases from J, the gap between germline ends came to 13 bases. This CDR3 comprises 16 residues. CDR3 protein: CASSQQGPLDTGELFF. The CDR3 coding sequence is TGCGCCAGCAGCCAACAGGGCCCCCTAGACACCGGGGAGCTGTTTTTT.

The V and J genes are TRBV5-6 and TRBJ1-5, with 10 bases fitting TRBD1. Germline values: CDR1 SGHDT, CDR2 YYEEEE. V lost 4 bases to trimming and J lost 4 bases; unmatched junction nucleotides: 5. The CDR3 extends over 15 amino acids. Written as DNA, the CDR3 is TGTGCCAGCAGCAGACAGGGGGCCCTGAATCAGCCCCAGCATTTT. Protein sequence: CASSRQGALNQPQHF.

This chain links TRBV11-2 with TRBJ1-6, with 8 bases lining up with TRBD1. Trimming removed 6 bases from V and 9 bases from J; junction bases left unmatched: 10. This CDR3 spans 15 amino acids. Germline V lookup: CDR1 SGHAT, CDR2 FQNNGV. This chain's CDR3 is CASRLNRGVASPLHF. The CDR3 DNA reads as TGTGCCAGCAGGCTAAACAGGGGGGTGGCTTCACCCCTCCACTTT.

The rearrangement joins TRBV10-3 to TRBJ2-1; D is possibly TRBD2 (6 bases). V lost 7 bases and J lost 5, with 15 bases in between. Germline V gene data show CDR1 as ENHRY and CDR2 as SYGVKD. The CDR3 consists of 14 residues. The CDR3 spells CAINAGGSHNEQFF. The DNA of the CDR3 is TGTGCCATCAACGCTGGGGGGTCACACAATGAGCAGTTCTTC.

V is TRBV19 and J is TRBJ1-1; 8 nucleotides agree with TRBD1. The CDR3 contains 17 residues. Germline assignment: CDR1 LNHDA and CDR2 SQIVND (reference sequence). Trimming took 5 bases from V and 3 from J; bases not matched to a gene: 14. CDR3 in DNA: TGTGCCAGTAGTCTCAGGGGGCTGAGAGCTGGGGACACTGAAGCTTTCTTT. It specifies CASSLRGLRAGDTEAFF.

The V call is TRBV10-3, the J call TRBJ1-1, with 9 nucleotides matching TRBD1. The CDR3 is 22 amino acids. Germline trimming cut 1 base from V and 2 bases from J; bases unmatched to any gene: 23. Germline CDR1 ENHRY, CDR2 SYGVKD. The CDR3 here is CAISEYRGTGSALGRINTEAFF. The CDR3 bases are TGTGCCATCAGTGAGTATCGCGGGACAGGGTCAGCCCTGGGGAGGATAAACACTGAAGCTTTCTTT.

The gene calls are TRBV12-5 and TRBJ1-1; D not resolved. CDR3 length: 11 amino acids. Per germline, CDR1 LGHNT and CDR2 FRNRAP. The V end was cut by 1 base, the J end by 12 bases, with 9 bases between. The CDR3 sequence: CASGLGRVSFF. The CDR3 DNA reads TGTGCTAGTGGTTTGGGGCGGGTCTCTTTCTTT.

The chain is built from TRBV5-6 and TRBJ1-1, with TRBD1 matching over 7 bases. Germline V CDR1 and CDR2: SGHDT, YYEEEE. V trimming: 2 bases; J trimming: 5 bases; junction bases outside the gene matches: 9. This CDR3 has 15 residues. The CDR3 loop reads CASSLKQGDWTEAFF. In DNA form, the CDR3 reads TGTGCCAGCAGCTTAAAGCAGGGGGATTGGACTGAAGCTTTCTTT.

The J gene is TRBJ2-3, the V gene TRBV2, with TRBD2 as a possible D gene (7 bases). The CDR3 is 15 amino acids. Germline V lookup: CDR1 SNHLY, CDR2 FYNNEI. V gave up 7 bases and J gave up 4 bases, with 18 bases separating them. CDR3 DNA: TGTGCCAGCATCATACGGGGGGCCGGGGCAGATACGCAGTATTTT. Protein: CASIIRGAGADTQYF.

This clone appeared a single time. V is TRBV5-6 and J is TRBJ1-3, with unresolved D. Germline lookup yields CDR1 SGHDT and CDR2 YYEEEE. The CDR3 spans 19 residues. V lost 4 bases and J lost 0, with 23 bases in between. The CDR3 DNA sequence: TGTGCCAGCAGCCTGCAGGCGCCGCTAACTCACTGCTCTGGAAACACCATATATTTT. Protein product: CASSLQAPLTHCSGNTIYF.

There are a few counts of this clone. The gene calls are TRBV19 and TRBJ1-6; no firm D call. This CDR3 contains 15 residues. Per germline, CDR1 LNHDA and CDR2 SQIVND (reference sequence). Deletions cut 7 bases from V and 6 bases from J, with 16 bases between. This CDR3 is CASNLVLSRNSPLHF. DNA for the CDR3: TGTGCCAGTAATCTGGTCCTGTCGCGTAATTCACCCCTCCACTTT.

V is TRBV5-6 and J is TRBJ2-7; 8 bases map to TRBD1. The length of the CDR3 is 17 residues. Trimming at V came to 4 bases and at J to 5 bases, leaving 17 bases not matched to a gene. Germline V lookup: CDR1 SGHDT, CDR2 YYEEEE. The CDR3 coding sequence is TGTGCCAGCAGCCTCGTAGTTCGGACAGGGCTTCCCCACGAGCAGTACTTC. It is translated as CASSLVVRTGLPHEQYF.

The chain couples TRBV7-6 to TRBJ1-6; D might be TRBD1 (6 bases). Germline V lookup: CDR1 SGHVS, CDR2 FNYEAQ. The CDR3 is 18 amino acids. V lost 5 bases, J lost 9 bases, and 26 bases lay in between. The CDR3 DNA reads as TGTGCCAGCAGCCGATCGGAAGGCAGCCCAAAAGGGGGTTCACCCCTCCACTTT. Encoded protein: CASSRSEGSPKGGSPLHF.

DNA of the CDR3: TGCGCCAGCAGCTTAACAGCTAACACAGATACGCAGTATTTT. Its protein product is CASSLTANTDTQYF. The chain links TRBV5-1 to TRBJ2-3; D gene ambiguous. This CDR3 region has 14 residues. Trimming removed 2 bases from V and 2 bases from J, with 9 bases in between. Germline CDR1 is SGHRS and CDR2 is YFSETQ.

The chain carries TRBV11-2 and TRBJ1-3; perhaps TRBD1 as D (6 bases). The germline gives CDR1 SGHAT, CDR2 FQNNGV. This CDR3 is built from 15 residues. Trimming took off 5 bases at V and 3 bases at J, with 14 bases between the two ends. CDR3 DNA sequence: TGTGCCAGCAGCAAGGGGACACCCGTTGGAAACACCATATATTTT. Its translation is CASSKGTPVGNTIYF.

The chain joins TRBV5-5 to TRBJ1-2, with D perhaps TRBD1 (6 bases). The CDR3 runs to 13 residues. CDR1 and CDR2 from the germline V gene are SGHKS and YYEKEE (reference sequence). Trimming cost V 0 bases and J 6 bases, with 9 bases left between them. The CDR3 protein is CASSLAWTDGYTF. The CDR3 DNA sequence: TGTGCCAGCAGCTTGGCATGGACAGATGGCTACACCTTC.

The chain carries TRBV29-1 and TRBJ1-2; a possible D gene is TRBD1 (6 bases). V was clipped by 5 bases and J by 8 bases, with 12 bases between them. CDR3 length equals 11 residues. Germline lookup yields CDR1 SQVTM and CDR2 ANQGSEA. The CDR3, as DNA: TGCAGCGTTCCGGACAGACGGGGCTACACCTTC. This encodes CSVPDRRGYTF. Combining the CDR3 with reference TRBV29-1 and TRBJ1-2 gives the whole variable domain SAVISQKPSRDICQRGTSLTIQCQVDSQVTMMFWYRQQPGQSLTLIATANQGSEATYESGFVIDKFPISRPNLTFSTLTVSNMSPEDSSIYLCSVPDRRGYTFGSGTRLTVV.

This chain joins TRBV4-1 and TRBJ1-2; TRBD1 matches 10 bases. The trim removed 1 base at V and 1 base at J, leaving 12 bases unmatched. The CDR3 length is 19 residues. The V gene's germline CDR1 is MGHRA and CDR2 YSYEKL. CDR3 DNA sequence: TGCGCCAGCAGCCAAGGGACCCGGGACAGGGGCTCCATTAACTATGGCTACACCTTC. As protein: CASSQGTRDRGSINYGYTF.

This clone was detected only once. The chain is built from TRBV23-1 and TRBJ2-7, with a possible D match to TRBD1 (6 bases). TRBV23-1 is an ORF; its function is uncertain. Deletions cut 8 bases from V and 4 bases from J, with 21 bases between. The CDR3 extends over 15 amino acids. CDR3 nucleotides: TGCGCCAGCGCCTACGGCGAGACAGGCCCGTACGAGCAGTACTTC. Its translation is CASAYGETGPYEQYF.

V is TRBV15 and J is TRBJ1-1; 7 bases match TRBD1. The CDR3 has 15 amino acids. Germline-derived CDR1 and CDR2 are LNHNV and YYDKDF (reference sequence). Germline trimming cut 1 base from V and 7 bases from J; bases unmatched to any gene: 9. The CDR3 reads CATSRVQGVRNEAFF. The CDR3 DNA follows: TGTGCCACCAGCAGAGTCCAGGGGGTACGGAATGAAGCTTTCTTT.

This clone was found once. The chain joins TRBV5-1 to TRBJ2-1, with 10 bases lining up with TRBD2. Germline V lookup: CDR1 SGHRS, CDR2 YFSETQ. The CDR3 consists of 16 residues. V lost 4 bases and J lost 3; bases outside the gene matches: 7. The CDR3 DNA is TGCGCCAGCAGCGTTCGTATAGCGGGGGGCTACAATGAGCAGTTCTTC. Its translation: CASSVRIAGGYNEQFF.

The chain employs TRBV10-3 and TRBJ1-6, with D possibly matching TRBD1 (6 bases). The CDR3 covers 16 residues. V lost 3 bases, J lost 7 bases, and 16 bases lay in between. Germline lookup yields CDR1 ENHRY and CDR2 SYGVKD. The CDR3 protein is CAISEGGWEQNSPLHF. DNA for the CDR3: TGTGCCATCAGTGAAGGGGGTTGGGAGCAGAATTCACCCCTCCACTTT.

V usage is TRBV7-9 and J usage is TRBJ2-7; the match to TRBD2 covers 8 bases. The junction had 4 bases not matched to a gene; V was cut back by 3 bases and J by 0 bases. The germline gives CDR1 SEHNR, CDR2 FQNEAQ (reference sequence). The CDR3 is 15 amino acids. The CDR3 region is CASSLTGGSSYEQYF. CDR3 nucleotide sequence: TGTGCCAGCAGCTTGACGGGGGGGAGCTCCTACGAGCAGTACTTC.